This T cell receptor beta chain came from a study of T cell changes during pregnancy in multiple sclerosis. The assay was immunoSEQ multiplex PCR, and TCRdb's table has in-frame clones only and misses some. The table has approximately 84,000 clones, over 90% seen once; the top ten hold approximately 2.4%. The ends lost 1 base at V and 5 bases at J; junction bases unmatched: 11. Germline V gives CDR1 MGHRA, CDR2 YSYEKL. The CDR3 spans 17 residues. The J gene is TRBJ2-5, the V gene TRBV4-1; 9 nucleotides align to TRBD2. The sequence derives from a female donor with multiple sclerosis, enrolled in a pregnancy study. The input for sequencing was peripheral blood, taken in the third trimester of pregnancy. The CDR3 reads CASSQVYPSGVRETQYF. The CDR3 DNA is TGCGCCAGCAGCCAAGTGTATCCTAGCGGGGTTAGGGAGACCCAGTACTTC.